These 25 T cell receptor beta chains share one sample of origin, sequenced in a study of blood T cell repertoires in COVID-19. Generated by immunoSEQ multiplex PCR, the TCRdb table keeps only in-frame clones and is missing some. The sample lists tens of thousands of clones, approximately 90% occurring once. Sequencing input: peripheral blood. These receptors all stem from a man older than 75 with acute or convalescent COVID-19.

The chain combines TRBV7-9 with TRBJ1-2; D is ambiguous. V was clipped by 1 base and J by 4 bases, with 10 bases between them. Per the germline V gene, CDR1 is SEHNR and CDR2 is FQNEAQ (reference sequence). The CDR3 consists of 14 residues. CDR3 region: CASSLVSVGYGYTF. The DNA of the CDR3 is TGTGCCAGCAGCTTAGTTTCAGTTGGCTATGGCTACACCTTC.

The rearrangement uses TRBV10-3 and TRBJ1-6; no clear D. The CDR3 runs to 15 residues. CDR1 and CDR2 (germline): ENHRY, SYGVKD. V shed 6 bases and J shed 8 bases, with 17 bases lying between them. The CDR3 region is CAISQDRWEHSPLHF. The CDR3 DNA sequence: TGTGCCATCAGCCAAGACCGGTGGGAGCATTCACCCCTCCACTTT.

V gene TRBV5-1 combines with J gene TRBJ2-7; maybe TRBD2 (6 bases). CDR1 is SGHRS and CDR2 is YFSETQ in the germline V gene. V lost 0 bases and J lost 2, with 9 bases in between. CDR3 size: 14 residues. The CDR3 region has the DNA TGCGCCAGCAGCTTGGTGCTAGCGCCCTACGAGCAGTACTTC. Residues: CASSLVLAPYEQYF.

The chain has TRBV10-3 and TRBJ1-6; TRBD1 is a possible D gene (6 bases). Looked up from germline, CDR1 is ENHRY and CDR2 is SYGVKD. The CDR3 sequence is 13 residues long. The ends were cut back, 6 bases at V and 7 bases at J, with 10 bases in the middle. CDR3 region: CAIRGGQNSPLHF. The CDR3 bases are TGTGCCATCAGGGGTGGACAGAATTCACCCCTCCACTTT.

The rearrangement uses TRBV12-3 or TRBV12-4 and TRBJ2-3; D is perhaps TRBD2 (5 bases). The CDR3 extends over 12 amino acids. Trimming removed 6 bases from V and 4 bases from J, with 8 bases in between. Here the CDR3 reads CASRRGSDTQYF. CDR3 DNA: TGTGCCAGCAGAAGAGGGTCAGATACGCAGTATTTT.

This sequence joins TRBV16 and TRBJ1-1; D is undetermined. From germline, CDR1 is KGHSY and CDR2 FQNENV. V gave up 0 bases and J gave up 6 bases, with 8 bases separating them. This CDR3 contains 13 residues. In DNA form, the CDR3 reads TGTGCCAGCAGCCAATCATCGCCGGCTGAAGCTTTCTTT. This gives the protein CASSQSSPAEAFF.

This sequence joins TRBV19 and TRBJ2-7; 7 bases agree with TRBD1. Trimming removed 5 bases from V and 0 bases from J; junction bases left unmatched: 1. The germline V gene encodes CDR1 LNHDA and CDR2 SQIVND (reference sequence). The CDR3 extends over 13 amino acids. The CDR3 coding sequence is TGTGCCAGTAGTGGGACAGTCTCCTACGAGCAGTACTTC. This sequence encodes CASSGTVSYEQYF.

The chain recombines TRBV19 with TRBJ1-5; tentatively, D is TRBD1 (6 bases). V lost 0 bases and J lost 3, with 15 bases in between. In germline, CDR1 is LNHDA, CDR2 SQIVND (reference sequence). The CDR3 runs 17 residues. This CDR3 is CASSIDGQGWPNQPQHF. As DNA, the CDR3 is TGTGCCAGTAGTATAGATGGTCAGGGGTGGCCCAATCAGCCCCAGCATTTT. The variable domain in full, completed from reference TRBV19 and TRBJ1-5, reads DGGITQSPKYLFRKEGQNVTLSCEQNLNHDAMYWYRQDPGQGLRLIYYSQIVNDFQKGDIAEGYSVSREKKESFPLTVTSAQKNPTAFYLCASSIDGQGWPNQPQHFGDGTRLSIL.

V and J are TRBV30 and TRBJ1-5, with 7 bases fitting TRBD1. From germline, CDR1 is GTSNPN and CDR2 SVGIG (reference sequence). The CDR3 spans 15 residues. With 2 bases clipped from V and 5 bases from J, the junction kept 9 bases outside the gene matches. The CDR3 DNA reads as TGTGCCTGGAGTAGGGGGCCAGAGGGCGATCAGCCCCAGCATTTT. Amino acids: CAWSRGPEGDQPQHF.

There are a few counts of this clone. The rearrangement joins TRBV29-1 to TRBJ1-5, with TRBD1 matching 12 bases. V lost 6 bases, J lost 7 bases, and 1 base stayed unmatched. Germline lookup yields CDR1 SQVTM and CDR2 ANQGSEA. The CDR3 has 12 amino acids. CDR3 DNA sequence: TGCAGCGTGGGACAGGGGGCACAGCCCCAGCATTTT. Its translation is CSVGQGAQPQHF. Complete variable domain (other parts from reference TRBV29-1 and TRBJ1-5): SAVISQKPSRDICQRGTSLTIQCQVDSQVTMMFWYRQQPGQSLTLIATANQGSEATYESGFVIDKFPISRPNLTFSTLTVSNMSPEDSSIYLCSVGQGAQPQHFGDGTRLSIL.

CDR3 in DNA: TGCGCCAGCAGTACAAGCAATCAGCCCCAGCATTTT. Residues: CASSTSNQPQHF. The V gene is TRBV10-2, the J gene TRBJ1-5; unclear D gene. This CDR3 spans 12 amino acids. Germline lookup yields CDR1 WSHSY and CDR2 SAAADI. V lost 5 bases and J lost 1, with 3 bases in between.

The CDR3 loop is CASSIGGTGNTIYF. The CDR3 DNA reads TGTGCCAGTAGTATCGGGGGAACTGGAAACACCATATATTTT. V gene TRBV19 combines with J gene TRBJ1-3; a possible D gene is TRBD1 (5 bases). This CDR3 is 14 amino acids long. Germline V gene sequence: CDR1 LNHDA, CDR2 SQIVND (reference sequence). Trimming shortened V by 3 bases and J by 2 bases, and 8 bases separated the two germline ends. The full variable domain, its missing parts supplied by reference TRBV19 and TRBJ1-3, is DGGITQSPKYLFRKEGQNVTLSCEQNLNHDAMYWYRQDPGQGLRLIYYSQIVNDFQKGDIAEGYSVSREKKESFPLTVTSAQKNPTAFYLCASSIGGTGNTIYFGEGSWLTVV.

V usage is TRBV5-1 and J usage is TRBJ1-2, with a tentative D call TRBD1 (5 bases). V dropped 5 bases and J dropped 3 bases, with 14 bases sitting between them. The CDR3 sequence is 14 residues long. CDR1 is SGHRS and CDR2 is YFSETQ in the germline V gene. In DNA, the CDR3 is TGCGCCAGCAGACAGGACCAGGGATACTATGGCTACACCTTC. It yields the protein CASRQDQGYYGYTF.

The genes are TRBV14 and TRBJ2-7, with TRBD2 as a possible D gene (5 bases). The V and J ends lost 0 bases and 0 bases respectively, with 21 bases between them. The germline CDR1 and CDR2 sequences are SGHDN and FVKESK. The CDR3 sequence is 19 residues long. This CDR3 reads CASSQDQATGVLHSYEQYF. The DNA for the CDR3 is TGTGCCAGCAGCCAAGATCAGGCAACCGGGGTCCTCCACTCCTACGAGCAGTACTTC.

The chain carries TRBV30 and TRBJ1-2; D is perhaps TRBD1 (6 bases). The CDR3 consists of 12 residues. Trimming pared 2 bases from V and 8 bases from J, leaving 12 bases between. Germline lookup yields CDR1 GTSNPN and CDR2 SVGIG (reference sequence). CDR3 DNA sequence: TGTGCCTGGAGTAATAACAGGGACGGCTACACCTTC. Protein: CAWSNNRDGYTF.

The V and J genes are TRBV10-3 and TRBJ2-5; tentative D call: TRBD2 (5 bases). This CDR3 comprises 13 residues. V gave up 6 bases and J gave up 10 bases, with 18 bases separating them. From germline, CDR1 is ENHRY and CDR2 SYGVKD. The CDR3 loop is CAISPRADGGQYF. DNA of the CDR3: TGTGCCATCAGCCCCCGTGCGGACGGAGGCCAGTACTTC.

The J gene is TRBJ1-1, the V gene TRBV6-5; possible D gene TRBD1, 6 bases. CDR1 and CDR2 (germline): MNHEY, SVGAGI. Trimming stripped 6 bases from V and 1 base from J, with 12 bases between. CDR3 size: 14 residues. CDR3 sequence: CASSSGQQNTEAFF. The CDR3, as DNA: TGTGCCAGCAGCTCCGGACAGCAGAACACTGAAGCTTTCTTT.

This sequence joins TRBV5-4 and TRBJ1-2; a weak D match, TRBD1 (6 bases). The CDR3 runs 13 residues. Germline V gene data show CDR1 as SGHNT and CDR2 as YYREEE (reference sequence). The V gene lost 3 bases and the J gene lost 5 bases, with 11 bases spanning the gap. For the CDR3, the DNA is TGTGCCAGCAGCTCCGGACAGATATATGGCTACACCTTC. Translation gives CASSSGQIYGYTF.

CDR3 loop: CASSFRFIPHYEQYF. CDR3 coding DNA: TGTGCCAGCAGTTTCCGTTTTATCCCACACTACGAGCAGTACTTC. The chain uses TRBV28 and TRBJ2-7; D is uncertain. The germline V gene has CDR1 MDHEN and CDR2 SYDVKM. With 3 bases removed from V and 3 bases from J, the gap between germline ends came to 15 bases. The CDR3 covers 15 residues. Full variable domain (rest looked up from reference TRBV28 and TRBJ2-7): DVKVTQSSRYLVKRTGEKVFLECVQDMDHENMFWYRQDPGLGLRLIYFSYDVKMKEKGDIPEGYSVSREKKERFSLILESASTNQTSMYLCASSFRFIPHYEQYFGPGTRLTVT.

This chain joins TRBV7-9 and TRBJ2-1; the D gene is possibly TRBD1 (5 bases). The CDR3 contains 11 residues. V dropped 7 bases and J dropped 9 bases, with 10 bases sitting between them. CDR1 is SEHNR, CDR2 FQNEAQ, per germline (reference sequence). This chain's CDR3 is CASMIQGEQFF. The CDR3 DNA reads TGTGCCAGCATGATCCAGGGTGAGCAGTTCTTC.

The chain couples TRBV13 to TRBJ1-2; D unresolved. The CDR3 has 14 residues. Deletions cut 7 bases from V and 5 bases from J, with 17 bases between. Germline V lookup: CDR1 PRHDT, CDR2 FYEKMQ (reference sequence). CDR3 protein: CASTSLGLEYGYTF. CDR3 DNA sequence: TGTGCCAGCACTTCTCTCGGACTTGAATATGGCTACACCTTC.

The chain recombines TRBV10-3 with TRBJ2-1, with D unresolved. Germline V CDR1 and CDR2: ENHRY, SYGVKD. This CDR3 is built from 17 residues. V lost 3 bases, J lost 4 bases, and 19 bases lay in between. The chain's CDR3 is CAISDKSASTSYNEQFF. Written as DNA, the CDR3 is TGTGCCATCAGTGATAAGTCCGCCAGTACCTCATACAATGAGCAGTTCTTC.

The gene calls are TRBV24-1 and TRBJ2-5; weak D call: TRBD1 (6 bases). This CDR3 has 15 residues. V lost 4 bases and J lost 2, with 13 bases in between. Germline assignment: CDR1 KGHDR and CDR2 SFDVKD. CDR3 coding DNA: TGTGCCACCAGTGAATCACAGGGTCTACAAGAGACCCAGTACTTC. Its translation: CATSESQGLQETQYF.

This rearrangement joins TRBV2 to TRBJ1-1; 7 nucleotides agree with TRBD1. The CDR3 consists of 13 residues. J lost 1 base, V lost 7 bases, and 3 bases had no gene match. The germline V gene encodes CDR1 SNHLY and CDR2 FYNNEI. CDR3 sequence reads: CASNGDRNTEAFF. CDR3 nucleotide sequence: TGTGCCAGCAACGGGGACAGGAACACTGAAGCTTTCTTT.

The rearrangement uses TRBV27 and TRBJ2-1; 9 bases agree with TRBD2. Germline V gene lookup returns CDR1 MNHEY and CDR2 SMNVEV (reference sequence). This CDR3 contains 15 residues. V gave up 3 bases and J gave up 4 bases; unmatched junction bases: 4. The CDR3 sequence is CASSLSSGGYNEQFF. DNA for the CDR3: TGTGCCAGCAGTTTGTCCAGCGGGGGGTACAATGAGCAGTTCTTC.